This record looks at one T cell receptor beta chain sequence and its context. This clonotype has a count of ten or more. Its antigen remains undetermined. The junction differs from germline at one of its ends, possibly a read error. The library relied on 5' RACE. For sequencing, an Illumina HiSeq 2000 was employed. A universal primer binding site was introduced by template switching, and a unique molecular identifier was present in the final cDNA, enabling accurate counting of TCR cDNA molecules. First-strand cDNA for TCR alpha and beta chains was synthesized from specific primers in the conserved constant-segment region. To control for contamination, each cDNA library was double barcoded with a SMART-Mk sample barcode plus Illumina barcodes. TruSeq adapter sequences along with Illumina sample barcodes were introduced in two successive PCR steps. Sequencing of the TCR alpha and beta cDNA libraries was done on the Illumina HiSeq platform using custom primers. On the authors' methods: MiGEC was used to process raw reads and extract unique molecular identifiers, and MiXCR was used to find CDR3 positions. For each individual, recombination models were inferred using an EM algorithm with the repgenHMM and IGoR tools. The tcR package in R was used for shared clonotype analysis, with sharing normalized by the product of cloneset sizes. To study raw recombination free of thymic and clonal selection effects, out-of-frame nonproductive sequences were analyzed. Clones were called with MiXCR by TCRdb after fastp trimmed the public reads at Q25, and only in-frame beta chains were retained. Merged by CDR3 protein, the rows form single entries marked with the most common genes and DNA. Clone size and V and J calls follow TCRdb, not the original study. The sample table records 650,000 to 800,000 distinct CDR3 sequences; over 8.5% of these occur just once. Of the sample, about 0.98% falls within the top ten clones.

CDR1 is given as SQVTM and CDR2 as ANQGSEA, both from the germline V gene. Taken from cysteine to phenylalanine, the CDR3 has 12 residues. Only CDR3 DNA remains: 36 bases, in frame from the first base. Only healthy Caucasian donors were included. The twin cohort consisted of three pairs of female monozygotic twins, all aged roughly 18 to 30 years. RNA for TCR libraries was isolated from peripheral blood mononuclear cells. This entry belongs to a study of identical twins (dated by TCRdb to the mid-2010s). At the level of the whole study: The study deep-sequenced TCR alpha and beta repertoires from monozygotic twins, unrelated adults of various ages and cord blood to test whether fetal clonotypes persist. To rule out contamination, the twin experiments were replicated at different times with different library preparation protocols.

The paper as a whole reports these results and caveats: Because the same donors could not be followed over many years, the conclusions relied on cross-sectional statistical analysis. Fewer insertions were carried by abundant cord blood beta clonotypes, a similar but weaker trend appeared in young adult naive repertoires, and no such trend appeared in memory repertoires. In beta out-of-frame sequences, excess twin sharing was weaker, because having fewer shared sequences lowered the signal-to-noise ratio. Compared with coincidental sharing between unrelated individuals, an excess of low generation-probability sequences was observed among out-of-frame TCR alpha sequences shared between twins. Out-of-frame TCR alpha sharing in monozygotic twins was systematically underestimated by recombination models, whereas sharing between unrelated individuals was in agreement with the recombination models. Zero-insertion analyses could be partly confounded by invariant T cells such as MAIT and iNKT, though diverse VJ usage argued against such confounding for most clonotypes.

The same data also went into a second study, on yellow fever vaccine responses in identical twins. The second paper further reports: According to the authors, in identical twins the way T cells responded to vaccination appeared partly convergent and partly personalized. In identical twins, the study followed T cell clones that responded to the vaccine with precision.

The chain couples TRBV29-1 to TRBJ2-1, with TRBD1 perhaps the D gene, on 6 matching bases. The sequenced material came from PBMCs. This TCR derives from a woman aged 18-30 years in good health. Here the CDR3 is given as CSVEGGWNEQFF. In nucleotides, the sequence is TGCAGCGTCGAAGGGGGATGGAATGAGCAGTTCTTC.